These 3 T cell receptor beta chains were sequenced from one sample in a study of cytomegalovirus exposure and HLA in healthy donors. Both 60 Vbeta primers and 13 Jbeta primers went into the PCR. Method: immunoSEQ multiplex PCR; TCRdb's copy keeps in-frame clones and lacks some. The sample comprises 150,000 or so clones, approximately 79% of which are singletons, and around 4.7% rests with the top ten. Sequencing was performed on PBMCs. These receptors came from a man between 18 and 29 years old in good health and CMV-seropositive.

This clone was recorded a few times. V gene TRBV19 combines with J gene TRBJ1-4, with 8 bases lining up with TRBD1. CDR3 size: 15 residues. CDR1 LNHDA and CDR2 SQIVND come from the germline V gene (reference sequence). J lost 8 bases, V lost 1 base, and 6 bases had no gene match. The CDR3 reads CASSIVNRGEEKLFF. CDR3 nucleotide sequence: TGTGCCAGTAGTATAGTCAACAGGGGGGAAGAAAAACTGTTTTTT.

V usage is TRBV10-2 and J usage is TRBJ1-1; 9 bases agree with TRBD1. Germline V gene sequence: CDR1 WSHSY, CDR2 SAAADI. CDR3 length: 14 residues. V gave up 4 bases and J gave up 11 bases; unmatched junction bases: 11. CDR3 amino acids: CASSGFTGGAWAFF. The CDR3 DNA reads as TGCGCCAGCAGTGGTTTCACAGGGGGCGCCTGGGCTTTCTTT.

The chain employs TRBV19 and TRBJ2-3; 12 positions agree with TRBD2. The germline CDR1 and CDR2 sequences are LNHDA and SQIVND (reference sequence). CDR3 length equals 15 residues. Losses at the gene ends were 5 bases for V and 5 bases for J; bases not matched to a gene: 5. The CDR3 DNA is TGTGCCAGTAGTTACCTAGCGGGAGGGAGAGATACGCAGTATTTT. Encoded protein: CASSYLAGGRDTQYF.